One T cell receptor (beta chain) is described in this entry. Antigen specificity is unknown. These data belong to a study of cytomegalovirus exposure and HLA in healthy donors. PCR primers comprised 60 Vbeta and 13 Jbeta primers. The method was immunoSEQ multiplex PCR; TCRdb's version includes in-frame clones alone and lacks a portion of them. The table shows fewer than 200,000 clones, with about 80% occurring only once. Study-wide findings and caveats: Upon later analysis, HLA-associated TCR beta chains proved more clonally expanded than other, equally common chains. It was assumed in the presence/absence analyses that sequencing depth was roughly uniform across donors.

CDR3 length: 15 amino acids. J lost 1 base, V lost 1 base, and 4 bases had no gene match. Looked up from germline, CDR1 is SGHNT and CDR2 is YYREEE (reference sequence). At collection, donors were nominally healthy, but unrecorded immune exposures were probable. Sample: PBMCs. The chain links TRBV5-4 to TRBJ2-7; 8 nucleotides agree with TRBD1. This sequence originates from a man aged 18-30 years in good health and CMV-seropositive. CDR3 sequence (DNA): TGTGCCAGCAGCTTGCTGGACAGGGTATCCTACGAGCAGTACTTC. Its protein product is CASSLLDRVSYEQYF.